Listed below are T cell receptor beta chains from one sample, sequenced in a study of T-cell memory formation after mild COVID-19. A single record per CDR3 protein comes from TCRdb applying MiXCR to the 5' RACE reads. Seen here are 400,000 to 500,000 distinct CDR3 sequences, more than 20% observed once, and the top ten hold around 8.7%. Sequencing input: PBMCs or a T cell subset sorted from them (not recorded which). The receptors stem from an adult woman who had mild COVID-19 (a few samples of this study predate the infection). Cell type and time point are not known. The CDR3 runs from the conserved cysteine through the conserved F or W. Each record gives: J gene, V gene, CDR3 length, D gene, clone size, CDR3 protein, CDR3 DNA. D genes are given only for firm matches. Clone size, where shown, is once, few, many, or a class for clones that have expanded.

J gene: TRBJ2-7
V gene: TRBV9
CDR3 length: 11
D gene: -
clone size: few
CDR3 protein: CASSDDHEQYF
CDR3 DNA: TGTGCCAGCAGCGACGACCACGAGCAGTACTTC

J gene: TRBJ2-7
V gene: TRBV7-9
CDR3 length: 14
D gene: TRBD1
clone size: -
CDR3 protein: CASSLRTGMNEQYF
CDR3 DNA: TGTGCCAGCAGCTTAAGGACAGGGATGAACGAGCAGTACTTC

J gene: TRBJ2-3
V gene: TRBV7-3
CDR3 length: 13
D gene: -
clone size: few
CDR3 protein: CASSLKSADTQYF
CDR3 DNA: TGTGCCAGCAGCTTAAAATCCGCAGATACGCAGTATTTT

J gene: TRBJ2-7
V gene: TRBV7-9
CDR3 length: 14
D gene: TRBD2
clone size: few
CDR3 protein: CASSRRDYSYEQYF
CDR3 DNA: TGTGCCAGCAGCCGCCGGGACTATTCCTACGAGCAGTACTTC

J gene: TRBJ2-7
V gene: TRBV11-2
CDR3 length: 16
D gene: TRBD1
clone size: -
CDR3 protein: CASIRGRGPLSYEQYF
CDR3 DNA: TGTGCCAGCATTAGGGGTAGGGGGCCCCTCTCCTACGAGCAGTACTTC

J gene: TRBJ1-4
V gene: TRBV7-9
CDR3 length: 17
D gene: -
clone size: -
CDR3 protein: CASSPSTDPATNEKLFF
CDR3 DNA: TGTGCCAGCAGCCCCTCGACAGATCCTGCAACTAATGAAAAACTGTTTTTT

J gene: TRBJ2-5
V gene: TRBV30
CDR3 length: 14
D gene: -
clone size: few
CDR3 protein: CAWRSGAPRETQYF
CDR3 DNA: TGTGCCTGGAGGTCGGGGGCGCCCCGGGAGACCCAGTACTTC

J gene: TRBJ1-4
V gene: TRBV4-1
CDR3 length: 15
D gene: -
clone size: -
CDR3 protein: CASSQWRDPNEKLFF
CDR3 DNA: TGCGCCAGCAGCCAATGGCGGGACCCGAATGAAAAACTGTTTTTT

J gene: TRBJ2-7
V gene: TRBV6-5
CDR3 length: 15
D gene: TRBD2
clone size: -
CDR3 protein: CASSYGVAGSYEQYF
CDR3 DNA: TGTGCCAGCAGTTACGGAGTAGCGGGGTCCTACGAGCAGTACTTC

J gene: TRBJ1-5
V gene: TRBV7-8
CDR3 length: 15
D gene: -
clone size: few
CDR3 protein: CASSLGWGGHQPQHF
CDR3 DNA: TGTGCCAGCAGCTTAGGATGGGGCGGCCATCAGCCCCAGCATTTT

J gene: TRBJ2-1
V gene: TRBV6-1
CDR3 length: 15
D gene: TRBD2
clone size: few
CDR3 protein: CASTLGGEGYNEQFF
CDR3 DNA: TGTGCCAGCACCCTGGGGGGGGAGGGCTACAATGAGCAGTTCTTC

J gene: TRBJ1-2
V gene: TRBV6-1
CDR3 length: 14
D gene: -
clone size: once
CDR3 protein: CASSDPGGLHGYTF
CDR3 DNA: TGTGCCAGCAGTGACCCGGGGGGCCTCCATGGCTACACCTTC

J gene: TRBJ2-3
V gene: TRBV5-4
CDR3 length: 15
D gene: TRBD1
clone size: -
CDR3 protein: CASSLDRYSTDTQYF
CDR3 DNA: TGTGCCAGCAGTCTGGACAGGTACAGCACAGATACGCAGTATTTT

J gene: TRBJ1-3
V gene: TRBV11-3
CDR3 length: 13
D gene: -
clone size: -
CDR3 protein: CASSLGGSNTIYF
CDR3 DNA: TGTGCCAGCAGCTTAGGGGGCTCAAACACCATATATTTT

J gene: TRBJ1-1
V gene: TRBV12-3/TRBV12-4
CDR3 length: 17
D gene: TRBD1
clone size: few
CDR3 protein: CASSPKPGDRVGTEAFF
CDR3 DNA: TGTGCCAGCAGTCCCAAACCGGGGGACAGGGTCGGTACTGAAGCTTTCTTT

J gene: TRBJ2-7
V gene: TRBV5-1
CDR3 length: 12
D gene: -
clone size: -
CDR3 protein: CASSLGVGEQYF
CDR3 DNA: TGCGCCAGCAGCTTGGGGGTTGGCGAGCAGTACTTC

J gene: TRBJ1-2
V gene: TRBV12-3/TRBV12-4
CDR3 length: 16
D gene: -
clone size: -
CDR3 protein: CASSPRSFSSDYGYTF
CDR3 DNA: TGTGCCAGCAGTCCCCGGTCGTTCTCATCCGACTATGGCTACACCTTC

J gene: TRBJ2-1
V gene: TRBV20-1
CDR3 length: 13
D gene: -
clone size: few
CDR3 protein: CSARDGLADEQFF
CDR3 DNA: TGCAGTGCTAGAGATGGCCTAGCCGATGAGCAGTTCTTC

J gene: TRBJ2-5
V gene: TRBV9
CDR3 length: 15
D gene: -
clone size: -
CDR3 protein: CASSVASLHGETQYF
CDR3 DNA: TGTGCCAGCAGCGTAGCTAGCCTCCATGGGGAGACCCAGTACTTC

J gene: TRBJ1-3
V gene: TRBV29-1
CDR3 length: 14
D gene: -
clone size: few
CDR3 protein: CSVEQGGVGNTIYF
CDR3 DNA: TGCAGCGTTGAACAGGGTGGGGTTGGAAACACCATATATTTT

J gene: TRBJ2-1
V gene: TRBV7-9
CDR3 length: 17
D gene: TRBD2
clone size: -
CDR3 protein: CASSSTPKRDRLDEQFF
CDR3 DNA: TGTGCCAGCAGCTCCACCCCCAAGCGGGATAGGCTTGATGAGCAGTTCTTC

J gene: TRBJ2-3
V gene: TRBV5-1
CDR3 length: 12
D gene: -
clone size: -
CDR3 protein: CASSLVGGTQYF
CDR3 DNA: TGCGCCAGCAGCTTGGTGGGTGGTACGCAGTATTTT

J gene: TRBJ1-1
V gene: TRBV7-9
CDR3 length: 15
D gene: TRBD1
clone size: few
CDR3 protein: CASSEGQIMNTEAFF
CDR3 DNA: TGTGCCAGCAGCGAGGGACAGATAATGAACACTGAAGCTTTCTTT

J gene: TRBJ2-7
V gene: TRBV20-1
CDR3 length: 15
D gene: TRBD1
clone size: few
CDR3 protein: CSASGQQVSSYEQYF
CDR3 DNA: TGCAGTGCGTCGGGACAGCAAGTCTCCTCCTACGAGCAGTACTTC

J gene: TRBJ1-6
V gene: TRBV18
CDR3 length: 13
D gene: -
clone size: -
CDR3 protein: CASSPPSNSPLHF
CDR3 DNA: TGTGCCAGCTCACCACCGAGTAATTCACCCCTCCACTTT

J gene: TRBJ1-1
V gene: TRBV4-1
CDR3 length: 12
D gene: -
clone size: -
CDR3 protein: CASSPPGGGAFF
CDR3 DNA: TGCGCCAGCAGCCCCCCCGGCGGGGGAGCTTTCTTT

J gene: TRBJ2-2
V gene: TRBV12-3/TRBV12-4
CDR3 length: 15
D gene: -
clone size: few
CDR3 protein: CASSLRGMNTGELFF
CDR3 DNA: TGTGCCAGCAGTTTGAGGGGAATGAACACCGGGGAGCTGTTTTTT

J gene: TRBJ1-1
V gene: TRBV7-8
CDR3 length: 12
D gene: -
clone size: -
CDR3 protein: CASSHQQGEAFF
CDR3 DNA: TGTGCCAGCAGCCATCAACAGGGTGAAGCTTTCTTT

J gene: TRBJ2-1
V gene: TRBV4-3
CDR3 length: 16
D gene: -
clone size: -
CDR3 protein: CASSQEWGIAYNEQFF
CDR3 DNA: TGCGCCAGCAGCCAAGAATGGGGGATCGCCTACAATGAGCAGTTCTTC

J gene: TRBJ2-7
V gene: TRBV30
CDR3 length: 14
D gene: TRBD1
clone size: -
CDR3 protein: CAWRSGQGYSEQYF
CDR3 DNA: TGTGCCTGGAGGTCGGGACAGGGGTATTCCGAGCAGTACTTC

J gene: TRBJ1-2
V gene: TRBV7-9
CDR3 length: 15
D gene: TRBD1
clone size: few
CDR3 protein: CASSLYTAGTARNSF
CDR3 DNA: TGTGCCAGCAGCTTATACACCGCCGGGACAGCGAGGAACTCCTTC

J gene: TRBJ1-3
V gene: TRBV10-3
CDR3 length: 14
D gene: -
clone size: -
CDR3 protein: CAIAGGASGNTIYF
CDR3 DNA: TGTGCCATCGCCGGGGGTGCCTCTGGAAACACCATATATTTT

J gene: TRBJ2-5
V gene: TRBV5-1
CDR3 length: 13
D gene: -
clone size: few
CDR3 protein: CASSSSGAETQYF
CDR3 DNA: TGCGCCAGCAGCTCCTCAGGGGCGGAGACCCAGTACTTC

J gene: TRBJ1-6
V gene: TRBV5-6
CDR3 length: 14
D gene: -
clone size: -
CDR3 protein: CASSRDITNSPLHF
CDR3 DNA: TGTGCCAGCTCCCGGGACATAACAAATTCACCCCTCCACTTT

J gene: TRBJ1-4
V gene: TRBV12-3/TRBV12-4
CDR3 length: 14
D gene: -
clone size: once
CDR3 protein: CASSLSGINEKLFF
CDR3 DNA: TGTGCCAGCAGTTTGTCTGGGATTAATGAAAAACTGTTTTTT

J gene: TRBJ2-7
V gene: TRBV9
CDR3 length: 14
D gene: -
clone size: few
CDR3 protein: CASSERPRGYEQYF
CDR3 DNA: TGTGCCAGCAGTGAAAGACCTCGGGGATACGAGCAGTACTTC

J gene: TRBJ2-7
V gene: TRBV15
CDR3 length: 16
D gene: -
clone size: many
CDR3 protein: CATSREVLNLDYEQYF
CDR3 DNA: TGTGCCACCAGCAGAGAGGTGTTGAATCTTGACTACGAGCAGTACTTC

J gene: TRBJ1-3
V gene: TRBV18
CDR3 length: 17
D gene: -
clone size: -
CDR3 protein: CASSPLDTPYSGNTIYF
CDR3 DNA: TGTGCCAGCTCACCACTTGATACTCCTTACTCTGGAAACACCATATATTTT

J gene: TRBJ1-2
V gene: TRBV6-5
CDR3 length: 14
D gene: -
clone size: -
CDR3 protein: CASSYGLANYGYTF
CDR3 DNA: TGTGCCAGCAGTTACGGGTTAGCTAACTATGGCTACACCTTC

J gene: TRBJ1-1
V gene: TRBV4-2
CDR3 length: 14
D gene: -
clone size: few
CDR3 protein: CASSQDLMGRTGIF
CDR3 DNA: TGTGCCAGCAGCCAAGATCTTATGGGGCGGACGGGAATCTTT

J gene: TRBJ1-1
V gene: TRBV29-1
CDR3 length: 13
D gene: -
clone size: -
CDR3 protein: CSAPEATDTEAFF
CDR3 DNA: TGCAGCGCCCCGGAGGCGACGGACACTGAAGCTTTCTTT

J gene: TRBJ1-6
V gene: TRBV7-9
CDR3 length: 14
D gene: TRBD1
clone size: few
CDR3 protein: CASSPDRGTTPLHF
CDR3 DNA: TGTGCCAGCAGCCCAGACAGGGGGACAACACCCCTCCACTTT

J gene: TRBJ2-1
V gene: TRBV3-1
CDR3 length: 15
D gene: TRBD1
clone size: -
CDR3 protein: CASSQAGQGANEQFF
CDR3 DNA: TGTGCCAGCAGCCAAGCGGGACAGGGGGCCAATGAGCAGTTCTTC

J gene: TRBJ2-3
V gene: TRBV6-2/TRBV6-3
CDR3 length: 13
D gene: TRBD2
clone size: few
CDR3 protein: CASSSTGGDTQYF
CDR3 DNA: TGTGCCAGCAGCTCCACGGGAGGAGATACGCAGTATTTT